What follows is one T cell receptor beta chain and its context. Original data processing: Amplified reference gene primers provided the basis for estimating nucleated cell counts. The data were produced by immunoSEQ multiplex PCR, yet TCRdb's version contains in-frame clones alone and is incomplete. V, J and clone size are taken as reported in that table, and D and trimming were inferred from the DNA itself. This table has hundreds of thousands of clones, around 82% appearing once. Germline V gene data show CDR1 as SGHRS and CDR2 as YFSETQ. The V and J ends lost 2 bases and 3 bases, in that order; junction bases with no gene match: 10. The CDR3 is 16 residues long. The sample is drawn from a study of blood T cell repertoires in COVID-19. Study as a whole: Collection of acute and convalescent COVID-19 samples took place in the United States, Italy and Spain. PBMCs, B-cell-depleted T cells, or T cells provided the cDNA or gDNA that made up the material.

Participant-given clinical history determined each cohort assignment. Sequenced input: PBMCs or T cells enriched from blood (not recorded which). The receptor's source is a man aged 30 to 39 with acute COVID-19. The V call is TRBV5-1, the J call TRBJ2-7, with TRBD2 matching 8 bases. The CDR3, as DNA: TGCGCCAGCAGCTTCCTGACGACTAGCGAGCTCTACGAGCAGTACTTC. This encodes CASSFLTTSELYEQYF. The full variable domain, with the rest looked up from reference TRBV5-1 and TRBJ2-7, is KAGVTQTPRYLIKTRGQQVTLSCSPISGHRSVSWYQQTPGQGLQFLFEYFSETQRNKGNFPGRFSGRQFSNSRSEMNVSTLELGDSALYLCASSFLTTSELYEQYFGPGTRLTVT.